This T cell receptor beta chain was sequenced for a study of blood T cells in healthy people across ages. Findings and caveats of the study: TCR beta diversity correlated strongly with naive T cell percentage.

It was with a sample-barcoded 5' primer and a J-beta primer mix that a second PCR of roughly 7 to 12 cycles was run. TCRdb re-called the 5' RACE reads through MiXCR, storing one row per CDR3 protein. The data contain 1.5 million to 2 million distinct CDR3 sequences, 28% of them singletons. This clonotype was observed a handful of times. What it recognizes is unknown. The germline CDR1 and CDR2 sequences are SNHLY and FYNNEI. V was trimmed by 8 bases and J by 0 bases, leaving 14 bases between them. This CDR3 region has 14 residues. Sequencing was carried out using blood. V gene TRBV2 combines with J gene TRBJ2-7; D is uncertain. This TCR came from a woman aged 25 to 39 in good health. CDR3 in amino acids: CASRPTAGSYEQYF. Written as DNA, the CDR3 is TGTGCCAGCCGCCCCACGGCAGGCTCCTACGAGCAGTACTTC.